This TCR beta chain was retrieved from a study of response to subunit inactivated influenza vaccine. TCRdb re-derived calls from the RT-PCR reads in MiXCR, one entry per CDR3 protein. The sample holds 450,000 to 500,000 distinct CDR3 sequences, approximately 11% seen once. Study findings and constraints: The study's authors posited that every seasonal influenza vaccination enlists few new T cells.

The germline V gene has CDR1 LGHNA and CDR2 YNFKEQ. The CDR3 contains 16 residues. V shed 0 bases and J shed 6 bases, with 16 bases lying between them. Note on this clonotype: Antigen specificity is unknown.

The receptor was isolated from a man over 45 who received an inactivated influenza vaccine. The sample here was PBMCs from blood, taken 45 days after vaccination. The chain has TRBV4-2 and TRBJ2-3; D tentatively fits TRBD1 or TRBD2 (5 bases each). CDR3 sequence (DNA): TGTGCCAGCAGCCAAGATCAGGGCCGGAGGCAGGATACGCAGTATTTT. Its protein product is CASSQDQGRRQDTQYF.